This T cell receptor (beta chain) was captured by sequencing in a study of cytomegalovirus exposure and HLA in healthy donors. PCR primers comprised 60 Vbeta and 13 Jbeta primers. Assay: immunoSEQ multiplex PCR; the TCRdb copy retains only in-frame clones and omits some. This table has 150,000 or so clones, about 72% appearing once. From germline, CDR1 is MDHEN and CDR2 SYDVKM. This CDR3 has 14 amino acids. V lost 3 bases to trimming and J lost 6 bases; unmatched junction nucleotides: 3. This clonotype was obtained from a female donor in good health and CMV-seronegative. Sequencing was carried out using PBMCs. This chain connects TRBV28 to TRBJ2-5, with TRBD1 identical over 11 bases. CDR3 sequence (DNA): TGTGCCAGCAGTTTTAGGACAGGGGGCAAGACCCAGTACTTC. It is translated as CASSFRTGGKTQYF.